Sequencing of this T cell receptor (beta chain) was carried out in a study of blood T cell repertoires in COVID-19. As for the study in general: The United States, Italy and Spain provided the acute and convalescent COVID-19 samples. PBMCs, B-cell-depleted T cells, or T cells provided the cDNA or gDNA that made up the material.

Per the original data handling: Using reference gene primer amplification, nucleated cell counts were estimated. Some clones are missing from TCRdb's copy, which holds only in-frame ones; the method was immunoSEQ multiplex PCR. For V, J and clone size, that table is used; D and trimming come from the DNA. The profile shows 90,000 to 130,000 clones, 88% of them singletons. The germline V gene has CDR1 SGHTA and CDR2 FQGNSA. Trimming shortened V by 2 bases and J by 0 bases, and 14 bases separated the two germline ends. The CDR3 covers 17 residues. The sample taken for sequencing was peripheral blood. The rearrangement joins TRBV7-2 to TRBJ2-1; D possibly corresponds to TRBD1 (5 bases). The sequence came from a human donor in a cohort sampled during active COVID-19. The CDR3 loop reads CASSLRFDSSSYNEQFF. The CDR3 nucleotides are TGTGCCAGCAGCTTACGTTTTGACAGTAGCTCCTACAATGAGCAGTTCTTC. The full variable domain, its missing parts supplied by reference TRBV7-2 and TRBJ2-1, is GAGVSQSPSNKVTEKGKDVELRCDPISGHTALYWYRQSLGQGLEFLIYFQGNSAPDKSGLPSDRFSAERTGGSVSTLTIQRTQQEDSAVYLCASSLRFDSSSYNEQFFGPGTRLTVL.